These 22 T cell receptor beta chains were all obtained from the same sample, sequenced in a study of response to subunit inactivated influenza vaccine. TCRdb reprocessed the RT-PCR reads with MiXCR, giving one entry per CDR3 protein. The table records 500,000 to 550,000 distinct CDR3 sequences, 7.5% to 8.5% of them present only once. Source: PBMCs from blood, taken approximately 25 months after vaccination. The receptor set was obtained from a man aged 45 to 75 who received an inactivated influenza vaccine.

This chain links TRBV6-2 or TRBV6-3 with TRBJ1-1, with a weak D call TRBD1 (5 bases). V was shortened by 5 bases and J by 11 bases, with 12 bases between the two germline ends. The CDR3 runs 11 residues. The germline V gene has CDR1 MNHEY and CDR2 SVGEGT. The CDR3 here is CASSTPGTAFF. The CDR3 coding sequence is TGTGCCAGCAGTACACCAGGGACCGCTTTCTTT.

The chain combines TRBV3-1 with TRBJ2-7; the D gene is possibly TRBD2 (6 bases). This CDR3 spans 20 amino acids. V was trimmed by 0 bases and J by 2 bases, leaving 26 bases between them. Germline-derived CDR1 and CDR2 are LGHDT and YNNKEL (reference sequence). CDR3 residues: CASSQDAAGQRPLLTYEQYF. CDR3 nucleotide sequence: TGTGCCAGCAGCCAAGATGCGGCGGGGCAACGGCCCCTTCTAACCTACGAGCAGTACTTC.

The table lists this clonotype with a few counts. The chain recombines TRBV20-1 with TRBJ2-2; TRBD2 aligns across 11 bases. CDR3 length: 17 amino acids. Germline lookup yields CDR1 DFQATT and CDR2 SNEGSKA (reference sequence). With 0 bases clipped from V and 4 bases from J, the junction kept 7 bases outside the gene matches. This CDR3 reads CSARDKGTSGATGELFF. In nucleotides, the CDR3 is TGCAGTGCTAGAGATAAGGGGACTAGCGGAGCCACCGGGGAGCTGTTTTTT.

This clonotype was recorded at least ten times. For the CDR3, the DNA is TGTGCCAGCAGCGTGAACAATGAGCAGTTCTTC. Translation gives CASSVNNEQFF. This chain connects TRBV14 to TRBJ2-1; D gene ambiguous. The V gene lost 5 bases and the J gene lost 5 bases, with 4 bases spanning the gap. The CDR3 length is 11 residues. From germline, CDR1 is SGHDN and CDR2 FVKESK.

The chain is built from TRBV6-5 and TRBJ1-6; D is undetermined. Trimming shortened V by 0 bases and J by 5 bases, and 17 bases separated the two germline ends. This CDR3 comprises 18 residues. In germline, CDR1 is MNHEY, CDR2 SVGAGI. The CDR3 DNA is TGTGCCAGCAGTTACTCGATATTTCCCGAAACTAATAATTCACCCCTCCACTTT. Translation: CASSYSIFPETNNSPLHF.

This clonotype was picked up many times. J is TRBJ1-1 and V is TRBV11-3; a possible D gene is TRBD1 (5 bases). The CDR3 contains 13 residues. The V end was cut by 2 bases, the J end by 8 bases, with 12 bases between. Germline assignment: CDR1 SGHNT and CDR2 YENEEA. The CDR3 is CASSLIQGTEAFF. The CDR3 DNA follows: TGTGCCAGCAGCTTAATCCAGGGAACGGAAGCTTTCTTT.

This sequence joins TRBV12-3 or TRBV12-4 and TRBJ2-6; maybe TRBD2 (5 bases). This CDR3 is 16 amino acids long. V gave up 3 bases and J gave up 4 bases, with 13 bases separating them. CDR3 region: CASSLGSDYGANVLTF. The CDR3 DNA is TGTGCCAGCAGTTTGGGCAGCGACTACGGGGCCAACGTCCTGACTTTC.

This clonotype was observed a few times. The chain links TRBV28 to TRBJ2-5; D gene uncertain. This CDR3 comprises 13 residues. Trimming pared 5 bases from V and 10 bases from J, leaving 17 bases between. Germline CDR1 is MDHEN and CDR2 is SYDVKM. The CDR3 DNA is TGTGCCAGCAGTCCACGGCAGGCGGCAGACCAGTACTTC. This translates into CASSPRQAADQYF.

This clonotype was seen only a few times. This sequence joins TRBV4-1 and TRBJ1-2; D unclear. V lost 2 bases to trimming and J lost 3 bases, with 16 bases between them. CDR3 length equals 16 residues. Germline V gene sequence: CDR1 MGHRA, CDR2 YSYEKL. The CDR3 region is CASSQLGPPNDYGYTF. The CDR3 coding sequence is TGCGCCAGCAGCCAACTAGGACCACCCAACGACTATGGCTACACCTTC.

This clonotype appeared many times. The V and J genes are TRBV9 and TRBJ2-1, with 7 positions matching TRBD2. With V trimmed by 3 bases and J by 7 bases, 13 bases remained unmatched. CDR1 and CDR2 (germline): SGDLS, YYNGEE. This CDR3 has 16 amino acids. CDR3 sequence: CASSAASGLIGNEQFF. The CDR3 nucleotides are TGTGCCAGCAGCGCGGCTAGCGGACTAATCGGGAATGAGCAGTTCTTC.

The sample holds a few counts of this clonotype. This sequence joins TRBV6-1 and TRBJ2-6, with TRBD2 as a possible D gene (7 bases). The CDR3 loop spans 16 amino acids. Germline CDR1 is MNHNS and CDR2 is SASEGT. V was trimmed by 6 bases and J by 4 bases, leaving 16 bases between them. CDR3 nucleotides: TGTGCCAGCAGGGAGGGGGGGCAGACCGGGGCCAACGTCCTGACTTTC. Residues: CASREGGQTGANVLTF.

The CDR3 region is CASSVATEETQYF. The CDR3 nucleotides are TGTGCCAGCAGCGTAGCTACGGAAGAGACCCAGTACTTC. The chain combines TRBV9 with TRBJ2-5, with D unclear. CDR1 and CDR2 from the germline V gene are SGDLS and YYNGEE. V lost 0 bases and J 3 bases, leaving 6 bases between the germline ends. The CDR3 totals 13 residues. Based on the CDR3 plus reference TRBV9 and TRBJ2-5, the full variable domain is DSGVTQTPKHLITATGQRVTLRCSPRSGDLSVYWYQQSLDQGLQFLIQYYNGEERAKGNILERFSAQQFPDLHSELNLSSLELGDSALYFCASSVATEETQYFGPGTRLLVL.

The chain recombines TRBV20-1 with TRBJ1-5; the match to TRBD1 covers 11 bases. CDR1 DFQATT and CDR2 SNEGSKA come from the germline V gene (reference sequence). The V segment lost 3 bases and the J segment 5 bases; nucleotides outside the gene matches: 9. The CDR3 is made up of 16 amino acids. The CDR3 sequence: CSARTGQGANHQPQHF. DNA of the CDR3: TGCAGTGCTAGGACCGGACAGGGGGCCAATCATCAGCCCCAGCATTTT.

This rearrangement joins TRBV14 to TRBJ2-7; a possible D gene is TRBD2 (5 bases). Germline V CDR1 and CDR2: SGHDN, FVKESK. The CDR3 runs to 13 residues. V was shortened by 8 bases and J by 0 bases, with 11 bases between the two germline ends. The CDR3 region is CASSRVTSYEQYF. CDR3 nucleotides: TGTGCCAGCTCGCGGGTTACCTCCTACGAGCAGTACTTC.

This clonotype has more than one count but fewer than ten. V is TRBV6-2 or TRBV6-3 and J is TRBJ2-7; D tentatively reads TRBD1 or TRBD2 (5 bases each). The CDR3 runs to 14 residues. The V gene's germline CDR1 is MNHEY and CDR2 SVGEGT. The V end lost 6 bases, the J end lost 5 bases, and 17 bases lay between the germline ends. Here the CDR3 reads CASSRDGVINEQYF. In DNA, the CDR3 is TGTGCCAGCAGCCGGGACGGGGTCATAAACGAGCAGTACTTC.

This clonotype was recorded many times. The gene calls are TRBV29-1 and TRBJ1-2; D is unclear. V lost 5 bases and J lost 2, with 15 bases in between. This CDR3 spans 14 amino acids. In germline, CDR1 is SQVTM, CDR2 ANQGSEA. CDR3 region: CSVTPFSQNYGYTF. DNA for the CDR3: TGCAGCGTTACCCCATTTTCCCAGAACTATGGCTACACCTTC.

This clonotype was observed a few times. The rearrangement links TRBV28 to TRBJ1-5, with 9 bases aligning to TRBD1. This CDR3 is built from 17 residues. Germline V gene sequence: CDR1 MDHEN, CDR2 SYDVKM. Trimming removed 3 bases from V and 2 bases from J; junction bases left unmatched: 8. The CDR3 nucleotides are TGTGCCAGCAGTTTTCCGCCGGGACAGGGAGGCAATCAGCCCCAGCATTTT. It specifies CASSFPPGQGGNQPQHF.

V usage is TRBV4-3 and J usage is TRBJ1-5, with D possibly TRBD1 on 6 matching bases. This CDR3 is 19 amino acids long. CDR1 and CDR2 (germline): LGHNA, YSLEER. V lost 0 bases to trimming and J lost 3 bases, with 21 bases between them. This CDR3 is CASSQDYPGYRADNQPQHF. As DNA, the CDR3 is TGCGCCAGCAGCCAAGATTACCCTGGGTACAGGGCGGACAATCAGCCCCAGCATTTT.

CDR3 protein: CASSYSTDAGELFF. The DNA of the CDR3 is TGTGCCAGCAGTTACTCGACAGACGCCGGGGAGCTGTTTTTT. The gene calls are TRBV6-2 or TRBV6-3 and TRBJ2-2, with a tentative D call TRBD1 (5 bases). This CDR3 is built from 14 residues. The V end was cut by 0 bases, the J end by 6 bases, with 8 bases between. CDR1 is MNHEY, CDR2 SVGEGT, per germline.

The CDR3 DNA sequence: TGCAGCGAGGGGACAACCGATACGCAGTATTTT. Its translation: CSEGTTDTQYF. The rearrangement links TRBV29-1 to TRBJ2-3; the D gene is possibly TRBD1 (6 bases). The germline CDR1 and CDR2 sequences are SQVTM and ANQGSEA. V lost 7 bases and J 6 bases, leaving 11 bases between the germline ends. The CDR3 spans 11 residues.

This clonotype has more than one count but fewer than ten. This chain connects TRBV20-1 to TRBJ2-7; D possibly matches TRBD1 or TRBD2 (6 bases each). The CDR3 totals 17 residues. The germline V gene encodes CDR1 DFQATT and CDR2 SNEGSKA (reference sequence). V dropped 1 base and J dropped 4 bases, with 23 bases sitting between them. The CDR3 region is CSARGGATVTRRYEQYF. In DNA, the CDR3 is TGCAGTGCTAGAGGGGGGGCGACAGTTACTCGGAGGTACGAGCAGTACTTC.

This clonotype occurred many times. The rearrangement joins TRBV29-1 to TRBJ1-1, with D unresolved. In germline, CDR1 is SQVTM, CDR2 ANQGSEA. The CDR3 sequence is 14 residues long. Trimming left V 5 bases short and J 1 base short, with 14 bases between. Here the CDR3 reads CSVRDGVRNTEAFF. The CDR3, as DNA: TGCAGCGTTCGCGACGGAGTTAGGAACACTGAAGCTTTCTTT.